These 24 T cell receptor beta chains were sequenced from one sample in a study of CD8 T cells in ankylosing spondylitis. Via MiXCR, TCRdb re-called the 5' RACE reads, giving one row per CDR3 protein. The sample lists some 250,000 distinct CDR3 sequences; more than 20% were seen once. The sample was blood, either unsorted or a sorted T cell fraction (not recorded which). The receptors derive from a male donor with ankylosing spondylitis or in good health (not recorded which).

The chain has TRBV29-1 and TRBJ1-2; D may be TRBD1 (6 bases). V dropped 5 bases and J dropped 4 bases, with 14 bases sitting between them. CDR1 is SQVTM, CDR2 ANQGSEA, per germline. This CDR3 spans 13 amino acids. The CDR3 DNA follows: TGCAGCGTTTTTCGGACAGACAGCTATGGCTACACCTTC. It is translated as CSVFRTDSYGYTF.

The table lists this clonotype with many counts. CDR3: CASSWTSGGGEQYF. The CDR3 nucleotides read TGTGCCAGCAGCTGGACTAGCGGGGGTGGTGAGCAGTACTTC. The chain has TRBV5-5 and TRBJ2-7, with 13 bases matching TRBD2. CDR1 and CDR2 (germline): SGHKS, YYEKEE (reference sequence). The J segment lost 7 bases and the V segment lost 3 bases, leaving 4 bases of the junction unmatched. The CDR3 has 14 residues. Based on the CDR3 plus reference TRBV5-5 and TRBJ2-7, the full variable domain is DAGVTQSPTHLIKTRGQQVTLRCSPISGHKSVSWYQQVLGQGPQFIFQYYEKEERGRGNFPDRFSARQFPNYSSELNVNALLLGDSALYLCASSWTSGGGEQYFGPGTRLTVT.

This clonotype occurred many times. The V and J genes are TRBV12-3 or TRBV12-4 and TRBJ2-5, with 8 bases aligning to TRBD2. V lost 6 bases, J lost 2 bases, and 11 bases stayed unmatched. The CDR3 is made up of 16 amino acids. In nucleotides, the CDR3 is TGTGCCAGCAGCCGAGGGGGAGCGGGGGTACAAGAGACCCAGTACTTC. Translation: CASSRGGAGVQETQYF.

This clonotype was observed at least ten times. V gene TRBV6-1 combines with J gene TRBJ2-7; the D gene is possibly TRBD2 (5 bases). With 5 bases removed from V and 0 bases from J, the gap between germline ends came to 17 bases. In germline, CDR1 is MNHNS, CDR2 SASEGT. There are 16 residues in the CDR3. CDR3 DNA: TGTGCCAGCAGTCGAAGGGCTAGCTATAACTCCTACGAGCAGTACTTC. Translation: CASSRRASYNSYEQYF.

V is TRBV29-1 and J is TRBJ1-4; 7 bases line up with TRBD1. V lost 4 bases and J lost 4; bases outside the gene matches: 3. The CDR3 consists of 13 residues. Germline assignment: CDR1 SQVTM and CDR2 ANQGSEA. CDR3 sequence (DNA): TGCAGCGTTGCAGGGGGTAATAATGAAAAACTGTTTTTT. This encodes CSVAGGNNEKLFF. Using reference TRBV29-1 and TRBJ1-4 for the parts outside the CDR3, the full variable domain is SAVISQKPSRDICQRGTSLTIQCQVDSQVTMMFWYRQQPGQSLTLIATANQGSEATYESGFVIDKFPISRPNLTFSTLTVSNMSPEDSSIYLCSVAGGNNEKLFFGSGTQLSVL.

This clonotype was detected ten times or more. The gene calls are TRBV29-1 and TRBJ2-5; 7 nucleotides agree with TRBD1. The V gene's germline CDR1 is SQVTM and CDR2 ANQGSEA. J was trimmed by 5 bases and V by 3 bases; bases with no gene match: 6. This CDR3 is built from 13 residues. DNA of the CDR3: TGCAGCGTTGAGGTGACAGGGCCCGAGACCCAGTACTTC. Translation gives CSVEVTGPETQYF. The complete variable domain, with remaining parts taken from reference TRBV29-1 and TRBJ2-5, reads SAVISQKPSRDICQRGTSLTIQCQVDSQVTMMFWYRQQPGQSLTLIATANQGSEATYESGFVIDKFPISRPNLTFSTLTVSNMSPEDSSIYLCSVEVTGPETQYFGPGTRLLVL.

The CDR3 loop reads CSADSGAIGANVLTF. DNA for the CDR3: TGCAGTGCTGACAGCGGGGCCATTGGGGCCAACGTCCTGACTTTC. V usage is TRBV20-1 and J usage is TRBJ2-6; 7 bases match TRBD2. V shed 5 bases, J shed 3 bases, and the junction held 7 bases outside the gene matches. The germline V gene encodes CDR1 DFQATT and CDR2 SNEGSKA (reference sequence). CDR3 length equals 15 residues.

This clonotype occurred a few times. The chain carries TRBV7-6 and TRBJ2-3, with 8 positions matching TRBD2. V gave up 1 base and J gave up 4 bases; unmatched junction bases: 4. CDR1 is SGHVS, CDR2 FNYEAQ, per germline. The CDR3 spans 15 residues. CDR3 in DNA: TGTGCCAGCAGCTTAGGAGCGGGGGCTGCAGATACGCAGTATTTT. It yields the protein CASSLGAGAADTQYF. The full variable domain, with the rest looked up from reference TRBV7-6 and TRBJ2-3, is GAGVSQSPRYKVTKRGQDVALRCDPISGHVSLYWYRQALGQGPEFLTYFNYEAQQDKSGLPNDRFSAERPEGSISTLTIQRTEQRDSAMYRCASSLGAGAADTQYFGPGTRLTVL.

The chain has TRBV12-3 or TRBV12-4 and TRBJ2-5; the D gene is possibly TRBD2 (5 bases). The CDR3 covers 15 residues. V was shortened by 6 bases and J by 5 bases, with 19 bases between the two germline ends. The CDR3 DNA reads TGTGCCAGCAGCTCCAGACCTGCCCGGAGGGAGACCCAGTACTTC. Translation: CASSSRPARRETQYF.

This clonotype has ten or more counts. The chain has TRBV12-3 or TRBV12-4 and TRBJ1-1, with 8 positions matching TRBD1. The CDR3 is 15 residues long. The J segment lost 6 bases and the V segment lost 6 bases, leaving 12 bases of the junction unmatched. The CDR3 DNA reads as TGTGCCAGCAGCCCAGGGGGCCTATTGATGGCTGAAGCTTTCTTT. Translating gives CASSPGGLLMAEAFF.

This clonotype was found many times. The chain recombines TRBV25-1 with TRBJ2-1, with 9 positions matching TRBD1. Trimming at V came to 2 bases and at J to 6 bases, leaving 11 bases not matched to a gene. CDR3 length equals 17 residues. Germline V lookup: CDR1 MGHDK, CDR2 SYGVNS. CDR3 DNA sequence: TGTGCCAGCAGTGAAACCCCGGGACAGGGAGGGGGCAATGAGCAGTTCTTC. Amino acid sequence: CASSETPGQGGGNEQFF.

V and J are TRBV27 and TRBJ2-3, with a weak D call TRBD1 (6 bases). V dropped 4 bases and J dropped 6 bases, with 11 bases sitting between them. This CDR3 spans 13 amino acids. In germline, CDR1 is MNHEY, CDR2 SMNVEV (reference sequence). CDR3 sequence: CASSYRERDTQYF. CDR3 coding DNA: TGTGCCAGCAGTTACAGGGAGCGGGATACGCAGTATTTT.

This sequence joins TRBV3-1 and TRBJ1-2; D remains unclear. The CDR3 consists of 13 residues. CDR1 is LGHDT, CDR2 YNNKEL, per germline (reference sequence). Trimming took off 4 bases at V and 10 bases at J, with 16 bases between the two ends. This chain's CDR3 is CASSPVIQGDYTF. CDR3 sequence (DNA): TGTGCCAGCAGCCCAGTGATTCAAGGAGACTACACCTTC. The complete variable domain, with remaining parts taken from reference TRBV3-1 and TRBJ1-2, reads DTAVSQTPKYLVTQMGNDKSIKCEQNLGHDTMYWYKQDSKKFLKIMFSYNNKELIINETVPNRFSPKSPDKAHLNLHINSLELGDSAVYFCASSPVIQGDYTFGSGTRLTVV.

This clonotype was picked up many times. The rearrangement links TRBV20-1 to TRBJ1-5; a possible D gene is TRBD1 (5 bases). V was clipped by 8 bases and J by 4 bases, with 21 bases between them. CDR3 length: 15 amino acids. Germline V gives CDR1 DFQATT, CDR2 SNEGSKA (reference sequence). In nucleotides, the CDR3 is TGCAGTACAGAGCGGGCAGGGCTTAGGAATCAGCCCCAGCATTTT. The encoded protein is CSTERAGLRNQPQHF.

This clonotype was counted many times. This rearrangement joins TRBV12-3 or TRBV12-4 to TRBJ2-3; 8 bases fit TRBD2. V lost 4 bases and J lost 9; bases outside the gene matches: 9. The CDR3 contains 14 residues. The CDR3 DNA reads as TGTGCCAGCAGTTCAAGCGGGGGCCGCACCACGCAGTATTTT. Its translation is CASSSSGGRTTQYF.

The chain is built from TRBV4-2 and TRBJ2-5; weak D call: TRBD2 (5 bases). This CDR3 contains 13 residues. Germline V CDR1 and CDR2: LGHNA, YNFKEQ. The V gene lost 4 bases and the J gene lost 5 bases, with 11 bases spanning the gap. DNA for the CDR3: TGTGCCAGCAGCCGGACTTCAGAGGAGACCCAGTACTTC. Translation gives CASSRTSEETQYF.

This chain uses TRBV3-1 with TRBJ2-1, with TRBD1 matching 7 bases. Germline V gives CDR1 LGHDT, CDR2 YNNKEL (reference sequence). The CDR3 runs 14 residues. V gave up 3 bases and J gave up 5 bases; unmatched junction bases: 4. The CDR3 region is CASSQVGTDNEQFF. The CDR3 DNA reads as TGTGCCAGCAGCCAGGTCGGGACAGACAATGAGCAGTTCTTC.

The CDR3 loop is CASSPRRDSRGETQYF. In DNA form, the CDR3 reads TGCGCCAGCAGCCCACGTCGAGACTCGAGGGGGGAGACCCAGTACTTC. The V and J genes are TRBV5-1 and TRBJ2-5, with a possible D match to TRBD1 (6 bases). Trimming left V 4 bases short and J 5 bases short, with 21 bases between. This CDR3 region has 16 residues. CDR1 is SGHRS and CDR2 is YFSETQ in the germline V gene. Full variable domain (missing parts from reference TRBV5-1 and TRBJ2-5): KAGVTQTPRYLIKTRGQQVTLSCSPISGHRSVSWYQQTPGQGLQFLFEYFSETQRNKGNFPGRFSGRQFSNSRSEMNVSTLELGDSALYLCASSPRRDSRGETQYFGPGTRLLVL.

This clonotype has only a few counts. The V call is TRBV20-1, the J call TRBJ2-7, with 10 bases lining up with TRBD1. Germline assignment: CDR1 DFQATT and CDR2 SNEGSKA (reference sequence). This CDR3 region has 12 residues. V dropped 6 bases and J dropped 7; count of bases not matched to a gene: 6. The CDR3 bases are TGCAGTGCAGGACAGGGGGGTGGTGAGCAGTACTTC. Protein product: CSAGQGGGEQYF.

The chain couples TRBV19 to TRBJ1-5; D is perhaps TRBD1 (6 bases). Trimming pared 3 bases from V and 1 base from J, leaving 13 bases between. Looked up from germline, CDR1 is LNHDA and CDR2 is SQIVND (reference sequence). The length of the CDR3 is 16 residues. The CDR3 nucleotides are TGTGCCAGTAGTATTCCCGACAGGTGGAGCAATCAGCCCCAGCATTTT. This translates into CASSIPDRWSNQPQHF.

The genes are TRBV4-1 and TRBJ1-6, with 9 bases identical to TRBD1. Germline V gene lookup returns CDR1 MGHRA and CDR2 YSYEKL. The J segment lost 6 bases and the V segment lost 4 bases, leaving 4 bases of the junction unmatched. This CDR3 spans 15 amino acids. The CDR3 coding sequence is TGCGCCAGCAGCCCGGGACAGGGCTCTAATTCACCCCTCCACTTT. Translation: CASSPGQGSNSPLHF.

This clonotype has only a few counts. V is TRBV5-7 and J is TRBJ2-7; 8 bases match TRBD2. TRBV5-7 is an ORF for which the function is uncertain. Trimming cost V 4 bases and J 3 bases; bases outside gene matches: 9. The CDR3 consists of 15 residues. The CDR3 coding sequence is TGTGCCAGCAGCACGGGGGCGGGGGGTCGCTACGAGCAGTACTTC. It yields the protein CASSTGAGGRYEQYF.

The CDR3: CAVPSGLTYEQYF. The DNA of the CDR3 is TGTGCCGTACCTAGCGGGCTCACCTACGAGCAGTACTTC. The J gene is TRBJ2-7, the V gene TRBV19; TRBD2 aligns across 8 bases. Germline-derived CDR1 and CDR2 are LNHDA and SQIVND (reference sequence). With V trimmed by 11 bases and J by 2 bases, 8 bases remained unmatched. The CDR3 is made up of 13 amino acids.

This chain connects TRBV20-1 to TRBJ2-3; no definite D call. CDR3 length: 16 residues. Deletions cut 3 bases from V and 1 base from J, with 17 bases between. Germline assignment: CDR1 DFQATT and CDR2 SNEGSKA (reference sequence). Here the CDR3 reads CSASPVQVGGTDTQYF. The CDR3 DNA reads TGCAGTGCTAGTCCTGTGCAGGTTGGGGGCACAGATACGCAGTATTTT.